These 12 T cell receptor beta chains came from one sample sequenced in a study of shared clonotypes between healthy human individuals. The table came from immunoSEQ multiplex PCR; TCRdb's copy has only in-frame clones and leaves some out. The table lists more than 1.2 million clones, roughly 98.5% of them singletons. Sequences were obtained from naive CD4+ T cells sorted from blood. Subset denoted: CD45RA+ positively selected. These TCRs come from a man aged 25-45 years in good health.

V and J are TRBV29-1 and TRBJ2-7, with D possibly being TRBD2 (6 bases). The CDR3 sequence is 13 residues long. Germline V CDR1 and CDR2: SQVTM, ANQGSEA. Trimming shortened V by 6 bases and J by 2 bases, and 14 bases separated the two germline ends. In DNA form, the CDR3 reads TGCAGCGTATCGACTAGTGCGGCCTACGAGCAGTACTTC. It yields the protein CSVSTSAAYEQYF.

The chain links TRBV5-1 to TRBJ1-1; 8 bases match TRBD1. From germline, CDR1 is SGHRS and CDR2 YFSETQ. Unmatched junction bases numbered 8, after V lost 5 bases and J lost 5 bases. CDR3 length: 14 amino acids. This CDR3 is CASRALQGETEAFF. The CDR3 DNA is TGCGCCAGCAGAGCTTTACAGGGGGAAACTGAAGCTTTCTTT.

The rearrangement joins TRBV7-2 to TRBJ2-3, with D possibly matching TRBD2 (6 bases). The germline CDR1 and CDR2 sequences are SGHTA and FQGNSA. Trimming took 4 bases from V and 6 from J, leaving 20 bases between them. This CDR3 comprises 16 residues. CDR3 protein: CASSWDVVLAVDTQYF. The CDR3 DNA reads TGTGCCAGCAGCTGGGATGTGGTGTTAGCGGTGGATACGCAGTATTTT. Using reference TRBV7-2 and TRBJ2-3 for the parts outside the CDR3, the full variable domain is GAGVSQSPSNKVTEKGKDVELRCDPISGHTALYWYRQSLGQGLEFLIYFQGNSAPDKSGLPSDRFSAERTGGSVSTLTIQRTQQEDSAVYLCASSWDVVLAVDTQYFGPGTRLTVL.

This chain links TRBV4-3 with TRBJ1-3; a weak D match, TRBD1 (5 bases). Trimming shortened V by 3 bases and J by 1 base, and 10 bases separated the two germline ends. The V gene's germline CDR1 is LGHNA and CDR2 YSLEER. CDR3 length: 15 residues. CDR3 in DNA: TGCGCCAGCAGCCATACTGGGGGATCTGGAAACACCATATATTTT. Its translation is CASSHTGGSGNTIYF.

On this clone itself: The germline gene is not matched at one end of the junction; a read error may be the cause. The rearrangement links TRBV5-4 to TRBJ2-4; D is ambiguous. Germline V gene data show CDR1 as SGHNT and CDR2 as YYREEE (reference sequence). The CDR3 totals 14 residues. The CDR3 DNA follows: TGTGCCAGCAGTTTGGACCCTGCTGGCAACATTCAGTACTTC. Translation gives CASSLDPAGNIQYF.

The genes are TRBV4-1 and TRBJ2-2; D uncertain. The V end was cut by 0 bases, the J end by 4 bases, with 9 bases between. The germline V gene has CDR1 MGHRA and CDR2 YSYEKL. The CDR3 length is 15 residues. CDR3 loop: CASSQEITLTGELFF. DNA for the CDR3: TGCGCCAGCAGCCAAGAAATAACCCTCACCGGGGAGCTGTTTTTT.

The chain couples TRBV18 to TRBJ2-4; no reliable D call. Trimming cost V 2 bases and J 1 base, with 9 bases left between them. In germline, CDR1 is KGHSH, CDR2 LQKENI. The CDR3 has 15 residues. In nucleotides, the CDR3 is TGTGCCAGCTCACCAGTCCCGACGGCCAAAAACATTCAGTACTTC. Residues: CASSPVPTAKNIQYF.

The genes are TRBV29-1 and TRBJ1-1; no clear D. CDR1 SQVTM and CDR2 ANQGSEA come from the germline V gene. The V end lost 6 bases, the J end lost 0 bases, and 8 bases lay between the germline ends. The CDR3 sequence is 12 residues long. The CDR3 loop is CSVRLLNTEAFF. The CDR3 nucleotides read TGCAGCGTACGACTTTTGAACACTGAAGCTTTCTTT.

The V gene is TRBV5-1, the J gene TRBJ1-5; 10 nucleotides agree with TRBD1. The V and J ends lost 0 bases and 7 bases, in that order; junction bases with no gene match: 10. In germline, CDR1 is SGHRS, CDR2 YFSETQ. This CDR3 contains 17 residues. This CDR3 reads CASSLGTGTGVGQPQHF. DNA of the CDR3: TGCGCCAGCAGCTTGGGAACCGGGACAGGGGTCGGGCAGCCCCAGCATTTT.

This rearrangement joins TRBV6-6 to TRBJ1-4; maybe TRBD1 (6 bases). V lost 6 bases and J 8 bases, leaving 16 bases between the germline ends. Germline V gene data show CDR1 as MNHNY and CDR2 as SVGAGI (reference sequence). The CDR3 is 14 amino acids. This chain's CDR3 is CASSDGGAREKLFF. DNA for the CDR3: TGTGCCAGCAGCGACGGGGGGGCGCGGGAAAAACTGTTTTTT.

This rearrangement joins TRBV28 to TRBJ2-7, with 7 bases that match TRBD1. CDR1 is MDHEN, CDR2 SYDVKM, per germline. The CDR3 sequence is 14 residues long. The junction had 9 bases not matched to a gene; V was cut back by 6 bases and J by 4 bases. The CDR3 nucleotides are TGTGCCAGCAGCCGAGACAGGGCTCAATACGAGCAGTACTTC. This gives the protein CASSRDRAQYEQYF.

The chain combines TRBV6-5 with TRBJ1-1; weak D call: TRBD1 (5 bases). This CDR3 spans 14 amino acids. Trimming took off 3 bases at V and 6 bases at J, with 14 bases between the two ends. CDR1 is MNHEY, CDR2 SVGAGI, per germline. The CDR3 DNA is TGTGCCAGCAGTTATGGGGGGGTCTTGGCTGAAGCTTTCTTT. It is translated as CASSYGGVLAEAFF.